Below are 6 T cell receptor beta chains sequenced from a single sample in a study of T cell responses to AZD1222 COVID-19 vaccine. TCRdb keeps only in-frame clones here, not all; method: immunoSEQ multiplex PCR. The table lists around 180,000 clones, 85% to 90% of them singletons, with 6.1% in the top ten. Here the sequenced sample was peripheral blood, taken on day 0 of AZD1222 vaccination. Receptors originate from an adult in good health.

The J gene is TRBJ1-2, the V gene TRBV5-1; D is ambiguous. The CDR3 extends over 12 amino acids. Germline values: CDR1 SGHRS, CDR2 YFSETQ. Trimming removed 3 bases from V and 6 bases from J, with 9 bases in between. CDR3 region: CASSSDSHGYTF. The CDR3 nucleotides read TGCGCCAGCAGCTCGGATTCGCATGGCTACACCTTC.

The J gene is TRBJ1-3, the V gene TRBV6-5; tentative D call: TRBD1 (6 bases). Germline V gene data show CDR1 as MNHEY and CDR2 as SVGAGI. The ends were cut back, 6 bases at V and 0 bases at J, with 9 bases in the middle. This CDR3 has 14 amino acids. CDR3 bases: TGTGCCAGCAGCAGACAGGACTCTGGAAACACCATATATTTT. Its translation: CASSRQDSGNTIYF.

The genes are TRBV19 and TRBJ1-1; unclear D gene. Germline CDR1 LNHDA, CDR2 SQIVND (reference sequence). V was shortened by 3 bases and J by 1 base, with 9 bases between the two germline ends. This CDR3 is built from 14 residues. CDR3 residues: CASSILHRNTEAFF. In DNA, the CDR3 is TGTGCCAGTAGTATTCTTCACAGGAACACTGAAGCTTTCTTT.

The chain recombines TRBV6-5 with TRBJ2-7; 10 bases align to TRBD1. Germline-derived CDR1 and CDR2 are MNHEY and SVGAGI. The CDR3 has 14 amino acids. Trimming cost V 6 bases and J 4 bases; bases outside gene matches: 6. CDR3 sequence reads: CASSRQGAAYEQYF. The CDR3 DNA follows: TGTGCCAGCAGCCGACAGGGGGCGGCTTACGAGCAGTACTTC.

The genes are TRBV10-3 and TRBJ1-1; D remains ambiguous. Germline assignment: CDR1 ENHRY and CDR2 SYGVKD. The CDR3 runs to 15 residues. V gave up 5 bases and J gave up 2 bases, with 15 bases separating them. The CDR3 here is CAISLQNGRNTEAFF. Here the CDR3 DNA reads TGTGCCATCAGTCTACAGAATGGCAGAAACACTGAAGCTTTCTTT.

In this sample, this clone turned up once. One end of the junction varies from germline; a read error may be responsible. The chain has TRBV20-1 and TRBJ1-4; D not certain. The germline V gene encodes CDR1 DFQATT and CDR2 SNEGSKA (reference sequence). This CDR3 contains 12 residues. CDR3 nucleotide sequence: TGCAGCGCTAGTCATCTTAATGAAAAACTGTTTTTT. Encoded protein: CSASHLNEKLFF.